This T cell receptor beta chain is drawn from a study of high-grade serous ovarian cancer treatment subgroups. The wider study: On average, 14,192 reads and 7,494 unique TCR beta rearrangements were obtained per sample. General study findings and limits: Different patients shared almost no repertoire; same-patient tumors shared about 0.11 to 0.85.

Germline CDR1 is MGHDK and CDR2 is SYGVNS. CDR3 size: 11 residues. The tumor samples were collected prior to definitive surgery or chemotherapy. This clone was detected a few times. Its antigen is as yet unknown. The assay was immunoSEQ multiplex PCR, and TCRdb's table has in-frame clones only and misses some. The sample holds 7,500 to 9,000 clones; 76% are singletons and the top ten take around 6.6%. This chain uses TRBV25-1 with TRBJ1-2; TRBD1 matches at 7 bases. This sequence originates from a human donor with high-grade serous ovarian cancer. The sample was tumor tissue. For the CDR3, the DNA is TGTTCGACCAGGGGGATCGGTGGCTACACCTTC. Residues: CSTRGIGGYTF.